Presented here are 30 T cell receptor beta chains from one specimen sequenced in a study of CD8+ T cells in alopecia areata. RNA was extracted and reverse transcribed into cDNA as the sequencing template. Libraries were prepared by immunoSEQ multiplex PCR; TCRdb keeps only in-frame clonotypes and omits some of them. The sample shows some 170,000 clones, 50% to 75% of them seen only once. Treatment in this sample: oral pan-JAK inhibitor, 5-10 mg twice daily. This specimen was CD4+ T cells sorted from blood, taken at approximately week 56, from a patient treated with tofacitinib. The receptors originated from a human donor with alopecia areata.

The rearrangement joins TRBV15 to TRBJ1-1; D unclear. CDR3 length: 15 amino acids. V was trimmed by 3 bases and J by 1 base, leaving 12 bases between them. Germline V CDR1 and CDR2: LNHNV, YYDKDF (reference sequence). CDR3 amino acids: CATSSFGRANTEAFF. The CDR3 DNA follows: TGTGCCACCAGCAGTTTCGGACGGGCGAACACTGAAGCTTTCTTT.

This clone has just a few counts. The chain is built from TRBV2 and TRBJ1-2, with unresolved D. The CDR3 contains 12 residues. Trimming took 3 bases from V and 5 from J, leaving 7 bases between them. Germline V lookup: CDR1 SNHLY, CDR2 FYNNEI. CDR3 protein: CASSEGRYGYTF. In DNA form, the CDR3 reads TGTGCCAGCAGTGAGGGGAGGTATGGCTACACCTTC.

The chain carries TRBV5-1 and TRBJ1-5, with TRBD1 identical over 11 bases. Looked up from germline, CDR1 is SGHRS and CDR2 is YFSETQ. The CDR3 has 15 residues. Trimming at V came to 4 bases and at J to 5 bases, leaving 5 bases not matched to a gene. DNA of the CDR3: TGCGCCAGCAGCCCGGGACAGGGGGTGGATCAGCCCCAGCATTTT. Its translation: CASSPGQGVDQPQHF.

V is TRBV18 and J is TRBJ1-2, with D uncertain. Germline CDR1 reads KGHSH; CDR2 reads LQKENI. This CDR3 has 14 residues. The V end lost 2 bases, the J end lost 7 bases, and 14 bases lay between the germline ends. The chain's CDR3 is CASSPSATNSGYTF. In nucleotides, the CDR3 is TGTGCCAGCTCACCATCAGCGACTAACAGTGGCTACACCTTC.

This clone was counted between two and nine times. The chain combines TRBV5-6 with TRBJ1-4; D is possibly TRBD1 (6 bases). Germline values: CDR1 SGHDT, CDR2 YYEEEE. V lost 2 bases to trimming and J lost 7 bases, with 12 bases between them. This CDR3 contains 14 residues. Here the CDR3 DNA reads TGTGCCAGCAGCTTTCAGGGGAGTAGTGAAAAACTGTTTTTT. Its translation: CASSFQGSSEKLFF.

This clone appeared a few times. This rearrangement joins TRBV27 to TRBJ1-1; D gene uncertain. Germline lookup yields CDR1 MNHEY and CDR2 SMNVEV (reference sequence). Between the trimmed V and J ends, which lost 3 bases and 0 bases, there was a span of 5 bases. This CDR3 is 13 amino acids long. DNA for the CDR3: TGTGCCAGCAGTTTGGTGCTGAACACTGAAGCTTTCTTT. Protein: CASSLVLNTEAFF.

J is TRBJ2-7 and V is TRBV30; D is ambiguous. Germline lookup yields CDR1 GTSNPN and CDR2 SVGIG (reference sequence). V gave up 5 bases and J gave up 6 bases, with 23 bases separating them. The CDR3 is made up of 15 amino acids. This chain's CDR3 is CAWSGGRWESGEQYF. DNA for the CDR3: TGTGCCTGGTCAGGCGGCAGGTGGGAAAGTGGCGAGCAGTACTTC.

The V and J genes are TRBV5-5 and TRBJ2-3; D is unresolved. From germline, CDR1 is SGHKS and CDR2 YYEKEE (reference sequence). Trimming pared 0 bases from V and 6 bases from J, leaving 8 bases between. The CDR3 consists of 13 residues. CDR3 in amino acids: CASSLAGSDTQYF. The CDR3 coding sequence is TGTGCCAGCAGCTTGGCAGGCTCGGATACGCAGTATTTT.

The chain uses TRBV7-9 and TRBJ2-5, with 10 bases aligning to TRBD1. Per the germline V gene, CDR1 is SEHNR and CDR2 is FQNEAQ (reference sequence). The CDR3 is made up of 15 amino acids. V was clipped by 4 bases and J by 0 bases; unmatched bases: 2. The CDR3 sequence is CASSSGQGDQETQYF. In nucleotides, the CDR3 is TGTGCCAGCAGCTCCGGACAGGGGGACCAAGAGACCCAGTACTTC.

This clone was seen once. The chain couples TRBV30 to TRBJ1-2; a possible D gene is TRBD1 (6 bases). Germline V gene data show CDR1 as GTSNPN and CDR2 as SVGIG (reference sequence). With 4 bases removed from V and 6 bases from J, the gap between germline ends came to 15 bases. This CDR3 has 13 residues. The CDR3 sequence is CAWTKGHPNGYTF. In DNA form, the CDR3 reads TGTGCCTGGACGAAGGGACATCCAAATGGCTACACCTTC.

The chain links TRBV10-2 to TRBJ2-7, with a tentative D call TRBD2 (5 bases). Germline CDR1 is WSHSY and CDR2 is SAAADI. Trimming shortened V by 4 bases and J by 6 bases, and 10 bases separated the two germline ends. The CDR3 sequence is 12 residues long. The CDR3 DNA reads TGCGCCAGCAGTGCCAGCCGGGGCGAGCAGTACTTC. Amino acid sequence: CASSASRGEQYF.

The chain employs TRBV29-1 and TRBJ1-4; D call uncertain. Between the trimmed V and J ends, which lost 0 bases and 1 base, there was a span of 9 bases. The germline V gene encodes CDR1 SQVTM and CDR2 ANQGSEA. This CDR3 comprises 15 residues. The CDR3 nucleotides read TGCAGCGTTGAAGATCCCGGGAGAACTAATGAAAAACTGTTTTTT. Encoded protein: CSVEDPGRTNEKLFF.

Only a few counts were recorded for this clone. The rearrangement links TRBV29-1 to TRBJ2-1; the match to TRBD2 covers 8 bases. Per the germline V gene, CDR1 is SQVTM and CDR2 is ANQGSEA. The CDR3 is 15 amino acids. After removal of 5 bases from V and 10 bases from J, the junction contained 16 bases not matched to a gene. As DNA, the CDR3 is TGCAGCGTTCCGGCGGGGGGCGCGGGACTTGGGGAGCAGTTCTTC. Its translation: CSVPAGGAGLGEQFF.

V is TRBV6-1 and J is TRBJ2-2; TRBD2 matches at 8 bases. Trimming at V came to 3 bases and at J to 4 bases, leaving 7 bases not matched to a gene. This CDR3 has 16 amino acids. The germline gives CDR1 MNHNS, CDR2 SASEGT. CDR3 nucleotide sequence: TGTGCCAGCAGTGAGGCGGCGGGAGGAGGCACCGGGGAGCTGTTTTTT. This translates into CASSEAAGGGTGELFF.

This clone has a handful of counts. Distinct nucleotide sequences in the sample also encode this CDR3. The chain joins TRBV30 to TRBJ2-7; D is unresolved. V lost 0 bases and J lost 4, with 4 bases in between. The germline gives CDR1 GTSNPN, CDR2 SVGIG (reference sequence). The CDR3 length is 11 residues. CDR3 region: CAWSVLYEQYF. The CDR3 DNA reads as TGTGCCTGGAGTGTACTTTACGAGCAGTACTTC.

This chain joins TRBV30 and TRBJ2-3; D possibly corresponds to TRBD1 (6 bases). Germline lookup yields CDR1 GTSNPN and CDR2 SVGIG (reference sequence). The V and J ends lost 2 bases and 0 bases respectively, with 9 bases between them. This CDR3 comprises 14 residues. Written as DNA, the CDR3 is TGTGCCTGGAGTAACAGGGTTAGCACAGATACGCAGTATTTT. Translation: CAWSNRVSTDTQYF.

The V gene is TRBV29-1, the J gene TRBJ2-1; D may be TRBD2 (6 bases). Trimming removed 5 bases at V and 1 base at J, with 12 bases between. The germline gives CDR1 SQVTM, CDR2 ANQGSEA. The CDR3 runs 14 residues. The CDR3 nucleotides read TGCAGCGTTTTAGCGGTACTTTCCTACAATGAGCAGTTCTTC. As protein: CSVLAVLSYNEQFF.

This clone was counted between two and nine times. The rearrangement uses TRBV29-1 and TRBJ2-7, with D unclear. Germline V lookup: CDR1 SQVTM, CDR2 ANQGSEA. The CDR3 has 16 amino acids. With 2 bases removed from V and 1 base from J, the gap between germline ends came to 18 bases. CDR3 loop: CSVESLAGLGSYEQYF. The CDR3 DNA sequence: TGCAGCGTTGAATCATTGGCAGGATTGGGTTCCTACGAGCAGTACTTC.

The gene calls are TRBV5-4 and TRBJ2-3; TRBD2 matches at 13 bases. The CDR3 covers 15 residues. With 2 bases clipped from V and 5 bases from J, the junction kept 2 bases outside the gene matches. The germline CDR1 and CDR2 sequences are SGHNT and YYREEE (reference sequence). This CDR3 is CASSFRTSGGDTQYF. CDR3 DNA sequence: TGTGCCAGCAGCTTCCGGACTAGCGGGGGAGATACGCAGTATTTT.

CDR3 bases: TGTGCCTGGAGTTCTGCGGGACTTGGTAATGAAAAACTGTTTTTT. It specifies CAWSSAGLGNEKLFF. The rearrangement joins TRBV30 to TRBJ1-4; a possible D gene is TRBD1 (5 bases). The CDR3 length is 15 residues. V lost 2 bases and J 4 bases, leaving 14 bases between the germline ends. The germline CDR1 and CDR2 sequences are GTSNPN and SVGIG (reference sequence).

This clone turned up a few times. The chain is built from TRBV5-6 and TRBJ1-2; D gene unclear. Trimming took off 0 bases at V and 8 bases at J, with 17 bases between the two ends. This CDR3 spans 15 amino acids. CDR1 and CDR2 (germline): SGHDT, YYEEEE. The CDR3 region has the DNA TGTGCCAGCAGCTTGGGAGAACTAACGCGTCTCGGCTACACCTTC. Protein: CASSLGELTRLGYTF.

The V gene is TRBV6-5, the J gene TRBJ2-7, with TRBD1 as a possible D gene (5 bases). This CDR3 has 14 residues. Germline V gene data show CDR1 as MNHEY and CDR2 as SVGAGI. The V end lost 6 bases, the J end lost 4 bases, and 16 bases lay between the germline ends. This chain's CDR3 is CASSRTASGYEQYF. CDR3 coding DNA: TGTGCCAGCAGCCGTACTGCCTCAGGGTACGAGCAGTACTTC.

This clone was seen a few times. The DNA for the CDR3 is TGCGCCAGCCATGCCCCCGCGGGGGGGCTCAACAATGAGCAGTTCTTC. Translation gives CASHAPAGGLNNEQFF. This chain connects TRBV5-1 to TRBJ2-1; the match to TRBD2 covers 9 bases. CDR3 length: 16 residues. CDR1 is SGHRS, CDR2 YFSETQ, per germline. V lost 7 bases, J lost 5 bases, and 13 bases stayed unmatched.

The rearrangement joins TRBV5-4 to TRBJ2-5; a weak D match, TRBD2 (6 bases). The length of the CDR3 is 14 residues. The V gene lost 3 bases and the J gene lost 1 base, with 10 bases spanning the gap. Germline V gene data show CDR1 as SGHNT and CDR2 as YYREEE (reference sequence). The CDR3 region is CASSSGTFQETQYF. The CDR3, as DNA: TGTGCCAGCAGCTCAGGGACTTTCCAAGAGACCCAGTACTTC.

The rearrangement uses TRBV30 and TRBJ1-1; the match to TRBD1 covers 7 bases. Germline CDR1 reads GTSNPN; CDR2 reads SVGIG (reference sequence). The CDR3 has 13 residues. J lost 1 base, V lost 4 bases, and 3 bases had no gene match. For the CDR3, the DNA is TGTGCCTGGAACAGGGGCTCGAACACTGAAGCTTTCTTT. As protein: CAWNRGSNTEAFF.

There are a few counts of this clone. The chain has TRBV15 and TRBJ2-5, with D possibly being TRBD1 (6 bases). CDR1 and CDR2 (germline): LNHNV, YYDKDF (reference sequence). Trimming pared 9 bases from V and 5 bases from J, leaving 16 bases between. The CDR3 length is 13 residues. CDR3 region: CATAAGQGETQYF. For the CDR3, the DNA is TGTGCCACTGCTGCTGGGCAGGGGGAGACCCAGTACTTC.

The gene calls are TRBV6-1 and TRBJ1-2; D unresolved. CDR3 length: 14 amino acids. V gave up 3 bases and J gave up 3 bases, with 11 bases separating them. CDR1 and CDR2 from the germline V gene are MNHNS and SASEGT. The CDR3: CASSDWGIDYGYTF. CDR3 bases: TGTGCCAGCAGTGACTGGGGTATTGACTATGGCTACACCTTC.

The rearrangement uses TRBV5-6 and TRBJ1-6; TRBD1 is a possible D gene (5 bases). The CDR3 loop spans 15 amino acids. The V gene lost 2 bases and the J gene lost 7 bases, with 13 bases spanning the gap. The germline V gene encodes CDR1 SGHDT and CDR2 YYEEEE. Written as DNA, the CDR3 is TGTGCCAGCAGCTTAACCCGGGACCCAAATTCACCCCTCCACTTT. Translating it yields CASSLTRDPNSPLHF.

The chain carries TRBV4-2 and TRBJ2-2; 13 positions agree with TRBD2. The CDR3 runs 17 residues. The V and J ends lost 5 bases and 1 base, in that order; junction bases with no gene match: 4. CDR1 LGHNA and CDR2 YNFKEQ come from the germline V gene. In DNA, the CDR3 is TGTGCCAGCAGCGGCGGGACTAGCGGGGTGAACACCGGGGAGCTGTTTTTT. Its protein product is CASSGGTSGVNTGELFF.

This clone has just a few counts. The chain recombines TRBV29-1 with TRBJ2-3, with unresolved D. V lost 1 base and J 3 bases, leaving 8 bases between the germline ends. Germline-derived CDR1 and CDR2 are SQVTM and ANQGSEA. The CDR3 runs to 13 residues. Written as DNA, the CDR3 is TGCAGCGTTGAAGGTCGTTATACAGATACGCAGTATTTT. Encoded protein: CSVEGRYTDTQYF.